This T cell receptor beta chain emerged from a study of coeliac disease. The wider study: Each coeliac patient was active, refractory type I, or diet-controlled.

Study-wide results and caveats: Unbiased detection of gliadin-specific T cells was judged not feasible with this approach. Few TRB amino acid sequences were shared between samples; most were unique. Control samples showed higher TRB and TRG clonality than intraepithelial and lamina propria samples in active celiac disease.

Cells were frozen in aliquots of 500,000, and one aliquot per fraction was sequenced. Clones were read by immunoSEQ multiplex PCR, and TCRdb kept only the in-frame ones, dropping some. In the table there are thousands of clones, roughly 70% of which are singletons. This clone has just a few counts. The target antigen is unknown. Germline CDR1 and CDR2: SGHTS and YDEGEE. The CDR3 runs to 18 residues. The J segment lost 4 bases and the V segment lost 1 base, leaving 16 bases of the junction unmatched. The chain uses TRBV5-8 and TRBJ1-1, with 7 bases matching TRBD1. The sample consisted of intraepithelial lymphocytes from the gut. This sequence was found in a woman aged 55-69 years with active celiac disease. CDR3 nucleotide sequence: TGTGCCAGCAGCTTGTGCCCAACTTTGATCCACAGGGGCACTGAAGCTTTCTTT. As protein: CASSLCPTLIHRGTEAFF.